These 2 T cell receptor beta chains were sequenced from one sample in a study of CD8+ T cells in alopecia areata. Extraction of RNA preceded its reverse transcription into cDNA, which served as the sequencing template. The assay was immunoSEQ multiplex PCR, and TCRdb's table has in-frame clones only and misses some. The sample shows 130,000 or so clones, 60% to 65% of them seen only once. The treatment: oral pan-JAK inhibitor, 5-10 mg twice daily. Sequencing used CD4+ T cells sorted from blood, obtained at week 4, from a patient treated with tofacitinib. These receptors originate from a human donor with alopecia areata.

In its sample, this clone was seen once. This rearrangement joins TRBV25-1 to TRBJ2-3; D might be TRBD1 or TRBD2, each matching 6 bases. Per germline, CDR1 MGHDK and CDR2 SYGVNS. This CDR3 contains 15 residues. The V gene lost 5 bases and the J gene lost 5 bases, with 17 bases spanning the gap. The CDR3 sequence: CASSPGGWGGDTQYF. The CDR3 DNA sequence: TGTGCCAGCAGTCCCGGGGGCTGGGGTGGAGATACGCAGTATTTT.

The V call is TRBV11-2, the J call TRBJ2-2; TRBD1 aligns across 10 bases. This CDR3 has 15 residues. The junction had 2 bases not matched to a gene; V was cut back by 3 bases and J by 4 bases. CDR1 is SGHAT, CDR2 FQNNGV, per germline. The CDR3 DNA reads TGTGCCAGCAGCTTTCGGACAGGGGGCACCGGGGAGCTGTTTTTT. Amino acids: CASSFRTGGTGELFF.